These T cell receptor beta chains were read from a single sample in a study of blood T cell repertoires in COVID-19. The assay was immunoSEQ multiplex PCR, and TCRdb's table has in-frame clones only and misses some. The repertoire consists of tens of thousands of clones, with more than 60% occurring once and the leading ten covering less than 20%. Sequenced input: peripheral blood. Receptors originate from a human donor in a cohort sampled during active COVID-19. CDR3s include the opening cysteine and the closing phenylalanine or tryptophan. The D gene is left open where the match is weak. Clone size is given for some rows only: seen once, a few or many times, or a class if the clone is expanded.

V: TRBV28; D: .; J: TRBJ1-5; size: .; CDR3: CASSLWAQPQHF; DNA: TGTGCCAGCAGTTTATGGGCCCAGCCCCAGCATTTT
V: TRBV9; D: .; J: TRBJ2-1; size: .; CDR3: CASSVWGGLNEQFF; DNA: TGTGCCAGCAGCGTCTGGGGGGGCTTAAATGAGCAGTTCTTC
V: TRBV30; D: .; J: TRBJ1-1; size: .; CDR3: CAWSGQTEAFF; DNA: TGTGCCTGGAGTGGACAGACTGAAGCTTTCTTT
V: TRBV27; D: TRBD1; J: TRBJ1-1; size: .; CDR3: CASSFYPGTDLEAFF; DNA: TGTGCCAGCAGTTTCTATCCAGGGACAGACCTTGAAGCTTTCTTT
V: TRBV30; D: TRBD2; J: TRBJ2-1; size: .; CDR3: CAWRHSGSSEQFF; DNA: TGTGCCTGGAGACATAGCGGGAGTTCGGAGCAGTTCTTC
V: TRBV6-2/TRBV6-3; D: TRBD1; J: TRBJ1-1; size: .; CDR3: CASSRPGTGNTEAFF; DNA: TGTGCCAGCAGTCGGCCCGGGACAGGTAACACTGAAGCTTTCTTT
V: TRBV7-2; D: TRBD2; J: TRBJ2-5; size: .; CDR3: CASRKLAGGQETQYF; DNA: TGTGCCAGCAGGAAACTAGCGGGGGGGCAAGAGACCCAGTACTTC
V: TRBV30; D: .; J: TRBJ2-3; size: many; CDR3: CAWDGGRGDTQYF; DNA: TGTGCCTGGGATGGGGGCCGGGGAGATACGCAGTATTTT
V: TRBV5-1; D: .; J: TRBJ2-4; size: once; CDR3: CASSERGIQYF; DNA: TGCGCCAGCAGCGAACGGGGTATTCAGTACTTC
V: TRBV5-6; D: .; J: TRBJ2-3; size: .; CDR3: CASSLAADTQYF; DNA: TGTGCCAGCAGCTTGGCCGCAGATACGCAGTATTTT
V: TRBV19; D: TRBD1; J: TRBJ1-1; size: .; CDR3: CASSGGGGAYAEAFF; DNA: TGTGCCAGTAGTGGTGGAGGGGGCGCGTACGCTGAAGCTTTCTTT
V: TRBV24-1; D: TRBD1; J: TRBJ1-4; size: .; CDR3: CATSDTTGAGDEKLFF; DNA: TGTGCCACCAGTGATACAACAGGGGCAGGAGATGAAAAACTGTTTTTT
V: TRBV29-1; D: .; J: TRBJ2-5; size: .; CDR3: CSVGHLTTSISETQYF; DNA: TGCAGCGTTGGACATCTAACTACTAGTATCAGTGAGACCCAGTACTTC
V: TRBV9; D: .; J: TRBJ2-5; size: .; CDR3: CASSEGTLFWETQYF; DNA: TGTGCCAGCAGCGAGGGGACATTATTTTGGGAGACCCAGTACTTC
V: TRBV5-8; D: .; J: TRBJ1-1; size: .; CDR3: CASSSDLWTEAFF; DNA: TGTGCCAGCAGCTCGGACTTGTGGACTGAAGCTTTCTTT
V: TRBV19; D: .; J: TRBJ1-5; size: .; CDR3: CASSMERQGYVRPQHF; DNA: TGTGCCAGTAGTATGGAACGGCAGGGATACGTCCGACCCCAGCATTTT
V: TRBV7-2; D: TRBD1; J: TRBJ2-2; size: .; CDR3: CASSLVGQGLYTGELFF; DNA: TGTGCCAGCAGCTTAGTCGGACAGGGGTTATACACCGGGGAGCTGTTTTTT
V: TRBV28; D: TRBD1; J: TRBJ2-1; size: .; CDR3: CASTPTGGFRHEQFF; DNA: TGTGCCAGCACCCCAACAGGGGGTTTCCGCCATGAGCAGTTCTTC
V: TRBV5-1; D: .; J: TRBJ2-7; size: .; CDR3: CASSETGAAYEQYF; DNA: TGCGCCAGCAGCGAGACAGGAGCGGCCTACGAGCAGTACTTC
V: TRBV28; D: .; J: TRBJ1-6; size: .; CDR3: CASSFPPLGPVSPLHF; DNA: TGTGCCAGCAGTTTCCCCCCGCTGGGGCCAGTTTCACCCCTCCACTTT
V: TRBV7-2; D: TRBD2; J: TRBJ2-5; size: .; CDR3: CASSLAVAGGQETQYF; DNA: TGTGCCAGCAGCTTAGCCGTAGCGGGGGGCCAAGAGACCCAGTACTTC
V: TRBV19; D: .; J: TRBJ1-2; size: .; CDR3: CASHTGSRLDYTF; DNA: TGTGCCAGTCACACAGGCAGTAGATTGGACTACACCTTC
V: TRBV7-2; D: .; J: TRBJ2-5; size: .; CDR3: CASSLRVQETQYF; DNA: TGTGCCAGCAGCTTACGAGTCCAAGAGACCCAGTACTTC
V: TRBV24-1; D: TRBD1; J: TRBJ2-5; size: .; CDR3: CATSESGGKETQYF; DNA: TGTGCCACCAGTGAGTCAGGGGGCAAAGAGACCCAGTACTTC
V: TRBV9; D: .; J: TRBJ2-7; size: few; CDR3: CASSVGSSSYEQYF; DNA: TGTGCCAGCAGCGTAGGATCTAGCTCCTACGAGCAGTACTTC
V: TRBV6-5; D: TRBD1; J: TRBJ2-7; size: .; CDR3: CASSYPLQGAYEQYF; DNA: TGTGCCAGCAGTTACCCCTTACAGGGGGCCTACGAGCAGTACTTC
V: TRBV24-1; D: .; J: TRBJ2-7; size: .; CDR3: CATSDPRHHEQYF; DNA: TGTGCCACCAGTGACCCCCGACACCACGAGCAGTACTTC
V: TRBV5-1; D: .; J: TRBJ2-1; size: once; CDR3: CASSLEGLPSYNEQFF; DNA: TGCGCCAGCAGCTTGGAGGGACTCCCATCCTACAATGAGCAGTTCTTC
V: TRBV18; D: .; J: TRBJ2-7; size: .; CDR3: CASSPDNYEQYF; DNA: TGTGCCAGCTCACCGGACAACTACGAGCAGTACTTC
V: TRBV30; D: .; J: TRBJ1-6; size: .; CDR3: CACPGIRSNSPLHF; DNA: TGTGCCTGCCCAGGGATTCGATCTAATTCACCCCTCCACTTT
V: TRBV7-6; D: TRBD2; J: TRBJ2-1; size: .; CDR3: CASSSTAGGDEQFF; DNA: TGTGCCAGCAGCTCAACCGCGGGAGGGGATGAGCAGTTCTTC
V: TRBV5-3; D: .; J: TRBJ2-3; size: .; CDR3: CARSPSTASTDTQYF; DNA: TGTGCCAGAAGCCCGTCGACTGCTAGCACAGATACGCAGTATTTT
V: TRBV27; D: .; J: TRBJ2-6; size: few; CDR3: CASSSLGGTGANVLTF; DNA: TGTGCCAGCAGTTCCCTAGGAGGCACTGGGGCCAACGTCCTGACTTTC
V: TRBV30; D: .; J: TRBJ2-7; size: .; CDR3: CAWSTVSYEQYF; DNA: TGTGCCTGGAGCACGGTATCCTACGAGCAGTACTTC
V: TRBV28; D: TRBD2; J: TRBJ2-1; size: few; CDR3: CASSGGGLYNEQFF; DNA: TGTGCCAGCAGTGGGGGGGGACTTTACAATGAGCAGTTCTTC
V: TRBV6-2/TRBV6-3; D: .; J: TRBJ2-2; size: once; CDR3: CASSYSTSTGELFF; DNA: TGTGCCAGCAGTTACTCGACATCCACCGGGGAGCTGTTTTTT
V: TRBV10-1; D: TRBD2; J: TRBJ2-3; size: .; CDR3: CASSESGRATDTQYF; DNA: TGCGCCAGCAGTGAGTCCGGGAGGGCCACAGATACGCAGTATTTT
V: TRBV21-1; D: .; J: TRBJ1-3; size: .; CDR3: CASSTYPDRDWEHTIYF; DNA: TGTGCCAGCAGCACATACCCAGACAGGGATTGGGAGCACACCATATATTTT
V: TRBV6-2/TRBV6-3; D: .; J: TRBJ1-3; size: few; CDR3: CASSYSGTPADTIYF; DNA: TGTGCCAGCAGTTACTCTGGGACACCCGCGGACACCATATATTTT
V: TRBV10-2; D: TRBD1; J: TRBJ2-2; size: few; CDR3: CASRSSGTGTTGELFF; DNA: TGCGCCAGCAGATCCTCCGGGACAGGGACGACCGGGGAGCTGTTTTTT
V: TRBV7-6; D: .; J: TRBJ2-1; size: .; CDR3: CASSPSLLQDEQFF; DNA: TGTGCCAGCAGCCCCTCTTTGTTACAAGATGAGCAGTTCTTC
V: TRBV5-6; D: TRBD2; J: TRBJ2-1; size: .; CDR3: CASSPPTSGRAHEQFF; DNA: TGTGCCAGCAGCCCCCCCACTAGCGGGAGGGCCCATGAGCAGTTCTTC
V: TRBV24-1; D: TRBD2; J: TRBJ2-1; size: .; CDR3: CATSDPGTSGTYNEQFF; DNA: TGTGCCACCAGTGATCCTGGGACTAGCGGCACATACAATGAGCAGTTCTTC
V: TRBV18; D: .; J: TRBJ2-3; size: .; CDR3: CASSPPGRPAGDTQYF; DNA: TGTGCCAGCTCACCACCGGGCAGGCCGGCGGGAGATACGCAGTATTTT
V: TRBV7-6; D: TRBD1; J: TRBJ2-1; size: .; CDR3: CASSSFDRGGYNEQFF; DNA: TGTGCCAGCAGCTCCTTCGACAGGGGGGGATACAATGAGCAGTTCTTC
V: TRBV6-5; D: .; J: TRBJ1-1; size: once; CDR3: CASSYGQLEAFF; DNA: TGTGCCAGCAGTTACGGGCAGCTTGAAGCTTTCTTT